A selection of T cell receptor beta chains follows, all from one sample in a study of T-cell reconstitution after alpha-beta-depleted transplantation in children. TCRdb analysed the PCR reads with MiXCR anew, one entry per CDR3 protein. The sample holds 200,000 to 250,000 distinct CDR3 sequences, approximately 9.9% seen once. Sequencing used PBMCs from the stem cell graft donor, obtained from the stem cell graft. The receptors stem from a human donor who donated a stem cell graft to a child with SCID. The CDR3 runs from the conserved cysteine through the conserved F or W. D genes are given only for firm matches. A clone size is listed for some rows: how often the clone was seen (once, few, many), or a class if it is expanded.

V	J	D	size	DNA	CDR3
TRBV12-3/TRBV12-4	TRBJ2-6	NA	many	TGTGCCAGCAGTGACAAATCTGGGGCCAACGTCCTGACTTTC	CASSDKSGANVLTF
TRBV6-5	TRBJ1-6	NA	NA	TGTGCCAGCAGTTACTCCAGACAGCTTTATAATTCACCCCTCCACTTT	CASSYSRQLYNSPLHF
TRBV12-3/TRBV12-4	TRBJ2-3	TRBD2	many	TGTGCCAGCAGTTTATTGCTAGCGGGGGGAATAGATACGCAGTATTTT	CASSLLLAGGIDTQYF
TRBV24-1	TRBJ1-3	NA	many	TGTGCCACCAGTGATCCAGGGGTCTCTGGAAACACCATATATTTT	CATSDPGVSGNTIYF
TRBV28	TRBJ1-2	TRBD1	few	TGTGCCAGCAGTCCAGGGACAGACAACTATGGCTACACCTTC	CASSPGTDNYGYTF
TRBV15	TRBJ2-1	TRBD1	NA	TGTGCCACCAGCAGAGTGGGGGGGACAGGGAATGAGCAGTTCTTC	CATSRVGGTGNEQFF
TRBV5-1	TRBJ2-5	TRBD2	many	TGCGCCAGCGGGATAGCGGGCCAAGAGACCCAGTACTTC	CASGIAGQETQYF
TRBV19	TRBJ1-6	TRBD1	many	TGTGCCAGTAGTAGGCAGGGGGTGGGTTCACCCCTCCACTTT	CASSRQGVGSPLHF
TRBV18	TRBJ1-5	NA	NA	TGTGCCAGCTCACCATGGGGTGGCAGGGCCAATCAGCCCCAGCATTTT	CASSPWGGRANQPQHF
TRBV6-5	TRBJ1-1	NA	many	TGTGCCAGCAGTTACGTTCAGGGAGTCATCACTGAAGCTTTCTTT	CASSYVQGVITEAFF
TRBV7-2	TRBJ2-1	NA	NA	TGTGCCAGCAGCTTATTTTCTAGCGAGGTTTTCTTC	CASSLFSSEVFF
TRBV24-1	TRBJ1-5	TRBD1	NA	TGTGCCGCCTTTGATTTGCGGAACCCGGGACAGGGAGTATGTAGAGGCAATCAGCCCCAGCATTTT	CAAFDLRNPGQGVCRGNQPQHF
TRBV5-1	TRBJ2-7	TRBD1	many	TGCGCCAGCAGCACCCTAGGGACAGGGGACTACGAGCAGTACTTC	CASSTLGTGDYEQYF
TRBV15	TRBJ1-2	TRBD1	many	TGTGCCACCAGCAGAGATCCGCTTACGAATACAGGGGGTGGAGGCTACACCTTC	CATSRDPLTNTGGGGYTF
TRBV6-5	TRBJ2-7	NA	NA	TGTGCCAGCAGTTACCGCGGGGCCCTTTCCTACGAGCAGTACTTC	CASSYRGALSYEQYF
TRBV5-1	TRBJ1-1	TRBD1	many	TGCGCCAGCAGCTTGCAACCGGGACAGAAGATTATGAACACTGAAGCTTTCTTT	CASSLQPGQKIMNTEAFF
TRBV12-3/TRBV12-4	TRBJ2-3	TRBD1	many	TGTGCCAGCAGTACCGGACAGGGGAATAGAGATACGCAGTATTTT	CASSTGQGNRDTQYF
TRBV7-8	TRBJ2-1	TRBD1	many	TGTGCCAGCAGCCTGGACAGGGTTCCCTACAATGAGCAGTTCTTC	CASSLDRVPYNEQFF
TRBV20-1	TRBJ1-4	TRBD1	many	TGCAGTGCTAAACAGGGGACAGGGCATGGAAAACTGTTTTTT	CSAKQGTGHGKLFF
TRBV12-3/TRBV12-4	TRBJ2-2	NA	many	TGTGCCAGCAGTTTACGTGGGTTCGCCGGGGAGCTGTTTTTT	CASSLRGFAGELFF
TRBV12-3/TRBV12-4	TRBJ1-6	TRBD1	many	TGTGCCAGCAGTTACCGGGACAGTTATTCACCCCTCCACTTT	CASSYRDSYSPLHF
TRBV24-1	TRBJ2-3	NA	NA	TGTGCCACCAGTCATGCAGATACGCAGTATTTT	CATSHADTQYF
TRBV15	TRBJ1-1	NA	NA	TGTGCCACCAGCAGGGCCCCAGGGTCCAACACTGAAGCTTTCTTT	CATSRAPGSNTEAFF
TRBV5-5	TRBJ1-1	NA	many	TGTGCCAGCACCCCTCATACGAACACTGAAGCTTTCTTT	CASTPHTNTEAFF
TRBV7-9	TRBJ2-6	NA	many	TGTGCCAGCAGCTTAGGTTGGGTGACTGGGGCCAACGTCCTGACTTTC	CASSLGWVTGANVLTF
TRBV9	TRBJ2-5	NA	NA	TGTGCCAGCCGGGTCTTAGCGTCTATCCAAGAGACCCAGTACTTC	CASRVLASIQETQYF
TRBV30	TRBJ1-4	NA	NA	TGTGCCTGGAGTGAGAGGACTGCAAGGGAAAAACTGTTTTTT	CAWSERTAREKLFF
TRBV5-6	TRBJ1-2	TRBD1	few	TGTGCCAGCAGCCTCGACAGGGTGAATGGCTACACCTTC	CASSLDRVNGYTF
TRBV6-1	TRBJ1-2	NA	many	TGTGCCAGCAGTGAATTTGGAGACTATGGCTACACCTTC	CASSEFGDYGYTF
TRBV7-2	TRBJ2-3	TRBD2	NA	TGTGCCAGCAGAGTGACTAGCGCATTAACAGATACACAGTATTTT	CASRVTSALTDTQYF
TRBV9	TRBJ2-7	TRBD2	many	TGTGCCAGCAGCGTAGTCTCCCCTACTAGCGGGGGAGCCTACGAGCAGTACTTC	CASSVVSPTSGGAYEQYF
TRBV20-1	TRBJ1-6	TRBD1	many	TGCAGTGCTAGAGATCCTCAGACAGGGGATACTTCACCCCTCCACTTT	CSARDPQTGDTSPLHF
TRBV15	TRBJ1-4	NA	many	TGTGCCACCAGCAGAGAGCCCGGAGGTCGGGAAAAACTGTTTTTT	CATSREPGGREKLFF
TRBV6-1	TRBJ1-2	NA	many	TGTGCCAGCGCAAAAGAACAGGGCTCTGATGGCTACACCTTC	CASAKEQGSDGYTF
TRBV6-1	TRBJ1-1	NA	many	TGTGCCAGCAGTCGACTGGGGGGGTCCCTGAACACTGAAGCTTTCTTT	CASSRLGGSLNTEAFF
TRBV28	TRBJ1-3	NA	many	TGTGCCAGCAGACCCGGGACAAGCTCTGGAAACACCATATATTTT	CASRPGTSSGNTIYF
TRBV7-9	TRBJ1-1	NA	many	TGTGCCAGCTCGGGGGGACCTGAAGCTTTCTTT	CASSGGPEAFF